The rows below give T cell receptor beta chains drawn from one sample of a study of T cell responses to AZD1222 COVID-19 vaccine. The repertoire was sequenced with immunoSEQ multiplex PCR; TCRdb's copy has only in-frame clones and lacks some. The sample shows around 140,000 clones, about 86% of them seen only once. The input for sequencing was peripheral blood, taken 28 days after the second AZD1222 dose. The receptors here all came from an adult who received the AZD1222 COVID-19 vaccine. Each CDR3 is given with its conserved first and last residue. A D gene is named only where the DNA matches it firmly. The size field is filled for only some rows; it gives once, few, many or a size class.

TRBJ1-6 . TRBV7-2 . TGTGCCAGCAGCTTAGCAGCAGGATTTAATTCACCCCTCCACTTT CASSLAAGFNSPLHF
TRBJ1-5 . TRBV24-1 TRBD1 TGTGCCACCAGTGACCAGGACAGGGGGCGGGTCAATCAGCCCCAGCATTTT CATSDQDRGRVNQPQHF
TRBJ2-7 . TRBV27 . TGTGCCAGCAGAGACCCTTTCTATTCGGTCTACGAGCAGTACTTC CASRDPFYSVYEQYF
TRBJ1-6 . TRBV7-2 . TGTGCCAGCAGCAGCTCCTATAATTCACCCCTCCACTTT CASSSSYNSPLHF
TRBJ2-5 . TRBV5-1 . TGCGCCAGCAGCACGGACCCAAGGGTGGAGACCCAGTACTTC CASSTDPRVETQYF
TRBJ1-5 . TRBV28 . TGTGCCAGCACCGATTGGCCTAGCAATCAGCCCCAGCATTTT CASTDWPSNQPQHF
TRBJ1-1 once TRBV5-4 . TGTGCCAGCAGCTTCGGACCGAGTGAAGCTTTCTTT CASSFGPSEAFF
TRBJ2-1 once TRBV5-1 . TGCGCCAGCAGCTTGGGACAGCTCAGCTCCTACAATGAGCAGTTCTTC CASSLGQLSSYNEQFF
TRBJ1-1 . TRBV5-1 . TGCGCCAGCAGCTTGGGGGCGACAGGTACTGAAGCTTTCTTT CASSLGATGTEAFF
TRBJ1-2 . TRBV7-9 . TGTGCCAGCACCCAAGGACAGCTCTATGGCTACACCTTC CASTQGQLYGYTF
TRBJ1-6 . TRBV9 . TGTGCCAGCAGCGAAATGCCCAGGGGTCAATCACCCCTCCACTTT CASSEMPRGQSPLHF
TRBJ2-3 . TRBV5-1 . TGCGCCAGCAGCTTAGACAACACAGATACGCAGTATTTT CASSLDNTDTQYF
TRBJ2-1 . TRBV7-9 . TGTGCCAGCAGCCGCCAAGGGGACAATGAGCAGTTCTTC CASSRQGDNEQFF
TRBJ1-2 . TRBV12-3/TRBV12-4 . TGTGCCAGCAGTTATGACCCCCCTGGCTACACCTTC CASSYDPPGYTF
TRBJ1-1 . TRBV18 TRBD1 TGTGCCAGCTCACCACAGGGGGCGAACACTGAAGCTTTCTTT CASSPQGANTEAFF
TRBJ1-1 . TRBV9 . TGTGCCAGCAGCGCAACAGGGAACACTGAAGCTTTCTTT CASSATGNTEAFF
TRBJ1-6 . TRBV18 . TGTGCCAGCTCACCACAAGAGAGTTCACCCCTCCACTTT CASSPQESSPLHF
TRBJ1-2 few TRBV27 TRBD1 TGTGCCAGCAGTGTAGGACAGGGTGGTTATGGCTACACCTTC CASSVGQGGYGYTF
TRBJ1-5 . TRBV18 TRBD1 TGTGCCAGCTCACCCACAGGGGTAGGCAATCAGCCCCAGCATTTT CASSPTGVGNQPQHF
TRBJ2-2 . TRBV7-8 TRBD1 TGTGCCAGCAGCTATCGACAGGGCCCCGGGGAGCTGTTTTTT CASSYRQGPGELFF
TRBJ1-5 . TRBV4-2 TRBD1 TGTGCCAGCAGCCAAGGATCAGGGGGCGGAGGTCAGCCCCAGCATTTT CASSQGSGGGGQPQHF
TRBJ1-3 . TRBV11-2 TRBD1 TGTGCCAGCAGCTTAGTTTGGGACAGAACTGGAAACACCATATATTTT CASSLVWDRTGNTIYF
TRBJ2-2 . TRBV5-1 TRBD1 TGCGCCAGCAGCATCCGGGACAGGGCGGCCGGGGAGCTGTTTTTT CASSIRDRAAGELFF
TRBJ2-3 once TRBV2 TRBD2 TGTGCCAGCAGTGAAATCCAGGGACTAGCGGGGTCAGATACGCAGTATTTT CASSEIQGLAGSDTQYF
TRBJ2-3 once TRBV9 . TGTGCCAGCAGCGTCAGGGAACCCACAGATACGCAGTATTTT CASSVREPTDTQYF
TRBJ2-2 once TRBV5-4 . TGTGCCAGCAGCTTGGATCTGGGAATGAACACCGGGGAGCTGTTTTTT CASSLDLGMNTGELFF
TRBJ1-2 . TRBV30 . TGTGCCTGGAGTCAGCAGTGGCAGGTTGGCTACACCTTC CAWSQQWQVGYTF
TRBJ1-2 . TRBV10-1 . TGCGCCAGCAGTGAGTCGATTAACCCGAGGGGCTATGGCTACACCTTC CASSESINPRGYGYTF
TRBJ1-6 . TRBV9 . TGTGCCAGCAGCGTAGCTGGAGATTCACCCCTCCACTTT CASSVAGDSPLHF
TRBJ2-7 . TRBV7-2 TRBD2 TGTGCCAGCAGCTCCAGAAGACTAGCGGGAGTCTCGTACGAGCAGTACTTC CASSSRRLAGVSYEQYF
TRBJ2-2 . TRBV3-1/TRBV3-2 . TGTGCCAGCAGCCGCACGGGAAGCATGGCCGGGGAGCTGTTTTTT CASSRTGSMAGELFF
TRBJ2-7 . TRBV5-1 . TGCGCCAGCAGCTTGTGGGGCGACGAGCAGTACTTC CASSLWGDEQYF
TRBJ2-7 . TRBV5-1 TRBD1 TGCGCCAGCAGCTCGGGACAGGTCCCCTACGAGCAGTACTTC CASSSGQVPYEQYF
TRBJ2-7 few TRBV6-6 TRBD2 TGTGCCAGTACAACTAGCGAATACTACGAGCAGTACTTC CASTTSEYYEQYF
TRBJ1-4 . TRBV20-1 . TGCAGTGCTAGTAGCCCGGGGGGAGGCGAAAAACTGTTTTTT CSASSPGGGEKLFF
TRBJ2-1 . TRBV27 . TGTGCCAGCAGTTTAGGCAGCCTCGGGAATGAGCAGTTCTTC CASSLGSLGNEQFF
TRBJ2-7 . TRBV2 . TGTGCCAGCAGTGAAGCAGGGAGGAACGGGTACTACGAGCAGTACTTC CASSEAGRNGYYEQYF
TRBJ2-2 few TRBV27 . TGTGCCAGCAGCTACCCACACGGGGAGCTGTTTTTT CASSYPHGELFF
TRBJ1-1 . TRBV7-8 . TGTGCCAGCAGCTCCCCCCGGAACACTGAAGCTTTCTTT CASSSPRNTEAFF
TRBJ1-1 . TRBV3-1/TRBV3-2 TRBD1 TGTGCCAGCAGCCCGGACAGGGCCTATTGGGGAGCTTTCTTT CASSPDRAYWGAFF
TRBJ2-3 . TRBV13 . TGTGCCAGCAGCTTAGGGCGGGCAGATACGCAGTATTTT CASSLGRADTQYF
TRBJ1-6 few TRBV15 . TGTGCCACCAGCAGAGGGGCAGACTTTAATTCACCCCTCCACTTT CATSRGADFNSPLHF
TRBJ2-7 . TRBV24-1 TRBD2 TGTGCCACCAGTGAGCCGGGACTAGCGGGTTTTCAAAGACCGGGGGAGCAGTACTTC CATSEPGLAGFQRPGEQYF
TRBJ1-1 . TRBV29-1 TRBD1 TGCAGCGTCGGACAGGGCGGTAGGGACACTGAAGCTTTCTTT CSVGQGGRDTEAFF
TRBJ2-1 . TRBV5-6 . TGTGCCAGCAGCTTCCAAGGAGAGGACTACAATGAGCAGTTCTTC CASSFQGEDYNEQFF
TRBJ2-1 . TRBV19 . TGTGCCAGTGGACTCAATGAGCAGTTCTTC CASGLNEQFF
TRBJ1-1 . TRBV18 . TGTGCCAGCTCAATTTCTATGGTGGCTGAAGCTTTCTTT CASSISMVAEAFF
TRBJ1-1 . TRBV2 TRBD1 TGTGCCAGCAGGCGGGACAGGGCGGGCACTGAAGCTTTCTTT CASRRDRAGTEAFF
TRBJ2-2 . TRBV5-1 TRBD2 TGCGCCAGCAGCTTGGGACTAGCGGGAGGGCCGGGCACCGGGGAGCTGTTTTTT CASSLGLAGGPGTGELFF
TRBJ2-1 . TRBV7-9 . TGTGCCAGCAGCCCCTCCGGCAGCTCCTACAATGAGCAGTTCTTC CASSPSGSSYNEQFF
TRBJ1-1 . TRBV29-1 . TGCAGCGTTGACCCCTCTTCGGGGGGGCACACTGAAGCTTTCTTT CSVDPSSGGHTEAFF
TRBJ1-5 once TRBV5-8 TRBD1 TGTGCCAGCAGCTTGGAATTCTGGACAGGGGTTGTAAGCAATCAGCCCCAGCATTTT CASSLEFWTGVVSNQPQHF
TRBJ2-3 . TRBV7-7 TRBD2 TGTGCTAGCAGCGCGTTACTAGCGGGAGGGGAAGATACGCAGTATTTT CASSALLAGGEDTQYF
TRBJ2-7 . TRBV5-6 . TGTGCCAGCAGCTCCATTCTGGTTTACGAGCAGTACTTC CASSSILVYEQYF
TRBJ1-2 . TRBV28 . TGTGCCAGCAGTTCCGGGGCTCAAGGCTATGGCTACACCTTC CASSSGAQGYGYTF
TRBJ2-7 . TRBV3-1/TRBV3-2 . TGTGCCAGCAGCCAAGGCCCAGGATACGAGCAGTACTTC CASSQGPGYEQYF
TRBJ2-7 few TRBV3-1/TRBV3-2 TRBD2 TGTGCCAGCAGCCAAGATCTGGGACTAGCGGGATCCTACGAGCAGTACTTC CASSQDLGLAGSYEQYF
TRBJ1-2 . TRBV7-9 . TGTGCCAGCAGCTTAGCGACAGCTACCTTCTATGGCTACACCTTC CASSLATATFYGYTF
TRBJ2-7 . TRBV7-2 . TGTGCCAGCAGCTTAGGAGGTCTCTACGAGCAGTACTTC CASSLGGLYEQYF
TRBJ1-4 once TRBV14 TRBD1 TGTGCCAGCAGCCCCCAGGGGGGAGGCGAAAAACTGTTTTTT CASSPQGGGEKLFF